Listed here is a single T cell receptor beta chain. The target of this receptor is not known. The source of the sample is a study of monozygotic twins with inflammatory bowel disease (dated by TCRdb to about 2019). Background on the whole study: The complete study included approximately 28 monozygotic twin pairs: 19 IBD-discordant Danish pairs and nine German pairs, of which four were IBD-concordant and five were IBD-discordant. Each individual had, on average, about 151 000 unique TCRalpha sequences and 181 000 unique TCRbeta sequences available for analysis. Within discordant pairs, disease-associated traits were sought mainly by comparing IBD patients with their genetically identical healthy co-twins. The study at large found these results: Repertoire similarity did not differ between concordant and discordant twins, which could be due to limited statistical power. TCRbeta repertoire diversity, by inverse Simpson index, was decreased in IBD patients compared with their healthy co-twins. The results gave no support for a single strong signal or clonotype linked to IBD. The analysis was unable to tell different T cell subtypes apart. Compared with healthy twins, IBD patients had fewer clonotypes in common with other individuals, a difference most pronounced in patients showing signs of disease activity. Differing immunosuppressive treatments among patients may have added background noise and inter-individual variability to the repertoires.

Receptor libraries were prepared by 5' RACE. Each TCR library was prepared from 3,000 to 4,000 ng of total RNA. For each sample, cDNA synthesis was carried out in eight separate reactions using SMARTScribe reverse transcriptase. During cDNA synthesis, unique molecular identifiers containing a 6-nucleotide sample barcode were introduced by template switching. TCRalpha and TCRbeta cDNA was amplified in two nested PCRs of 16 and 9 cycles, and bead purification was carried out after each PCR. Before amplification, the cDNA was treated with uracil DNA-glycosylase and purified using the QIAquick PCR purification kit. The second PCR was the step at which Illumina TruSeq-compatible adapters and sample-specific barcodes were added. TapeStation and Qubit were used to check library quality and concentration, and around 4.5 ng of each library went into the pool. Pooled libraries were sequenced on an Illumina HiSeq2500 single-index Rapid Run with 2 x 100 bp reads and custom sequencing primers. The study's own analysis went as follows. MiGEC version 1.2.6 was used for UMI-based consensus assembly, which corrected PCR and sequencing errors. MiXCR version 2.1.1 was used to carry out V(D)J alignment, clonotype assembly and CDR3 extraction. Normalisation of gene usage, clonotype sharing and MAIT/NKT TCR abundance was achieved by analysing the top 1000, 10 000 and 20 000 clonotypes per sample. After downsampling to 27 000 UMIs, diversity was calculated as the inverse Simpson index using the vegan R package. Paired Mann-Whitney U tests were applied to discordant twin pairs, with Benjamini-Hochberg correction for multiple testing. Through TCRdb reprocessing, the reads give one entry per CDR3 protein sequence; DNA is omitted. The authors' filters were not applied to this entry. The sample's own table lists some 450,000 distinct CDR3 sequences. Roughly 2.2% of the sample lies in the top ten.

From each donor, a roughly 2.7 ml peripheral blood sample was collected into PAXgene tubes and kept at -80 degrees C. Without any T cell sorting, total RNA was extracted from whole blood using the PAXgene blood miRNA kit on an automated QIAcube. Peripheral blood from monozygotic twin pairs, either concordant or discordant for inflammatory bowel disease, underwent deep TCRalpha and TCRbeta repertoire profiling that used unique molecular barcoding. Smoking habits were recorded for all twin pairs, and each individual was classified as a current, former or never smoker. From the germline V gene, CDR1 is MGHRA and CDR2 is YSYEKL. From its cysteine to its phenylalanine, the CDR3 spans 13 amino acids. No coding sequence is recorded.

The chain uses TRBV4-1 and TRBJ2-7. The sequence was obtained from a human donor with ulcerative colitis or Crohn's disease, or a healthy co-twin of an affected twin (not recorded which). Sequencing was done on a sample of blood. The CDR3 protein sequence reads: CASSQVGSAEQYF.